This passage covers 15 T cell receptor beta chains from one sample sequenced in a study of patients and donors after allogeneic stem cell transplantation. TCRdb redid the calling of the RT-PCR reads with MiXCR, one entry per CDR3 protein. The table records roughly 9,900 distinct CDR3 sequences, approximately 6.3% of them present only once. The specimen sequenced was blood, either unsorted or a sorted T cell fraction (not recorded which). Receptor source: a human donor who was either an allogeneic HSCT recipient or a stem cell or donor lymphocyte infusion donor (not recorded which). It is not recorded whose cells these are; they may come from a transplant donor.

The chain uses TRBV21-1 and TRBJ2-7; the table calls TRBD2, which could not be checked here. TRBV21-1 is a pseudogene locus. The CDR3 covers 13 residues. CDR3 sequence reads: CASMLAGAHEQYF. The CDR3, as DNA: TGTGCCAGTATGCTAGCGGGAGCTCACGAGCAGTACTTC.

This clonotype was counted a few times. One base away lies a much larger clone, so this may be a sequencing read error. This rearrangement joins TRBV12-3 or TRBV12-4 to TRBJ2-4; perhaps TRBD2 as D (6 bases). This CDR3 spans 12 amino acids. CDR3 coding DNA: TGTGCCAGCAGTTTACAGGGAGGCATTCAGCACTTC. Translating it yields CASSLQGGIQHF.

This clonotype was counted many times. The chain is built from TRBV29-1 and TRBJ2-1, with D unresolved. Germline V gene lookup returns CDR1 SQVTM and CDR2 ANQGSEA. The CDR3 sequence is 11 residues long. Deletions cut 7 bases from V and 4 bases from J, with 8 bases between. The CDR3 reads CSGVGYNEQFF. The DNA of the CDR3 is TGCAGCGGTGTCGGGTACAATGAGCAGTTCTTC.

This clonotype was seen at least ten times. The chain combines TRBV3-1 with TRBJ2-7; TRBD1 aligns across 10 bases. Germline CDR1 is LGHDT and CDR2 is YNNKEL (reference sequence). V lost 5 bases to trimming and J lost 4 bases; unmatched junction nucleotides: 5. The CDR3 has 14 amino acids. CDR3 DNA sequence: TGTGCCAGCAGCTCCGGGACAGGGGTATACGAGCAGTACTTC. Its translation is CASSSGTGVYEQYF.

There are a few counts of this clonotype. The chain carries TRBV7-2 and TRBJ2-6, with 7 nucleotides matching TRBD1. Germline V gene lookup returns CDR1 SGHTA and CDR2 FQGNSA. The trim removed 1 base at V and 0 bases at J, leaving 3 bases unmatched. This CDR3 has 17 amino acids. CDR3 in amino acids: CASSLGQGSSGANVLTF. The CDR3 DNA reads as TGTGCCAGCAGCTTAGGACAGGGAAGCTCTGGGGCCAACGTCCTGACTTTC.

This clonotype was observed at least ten times. The rearrangement links TRBV15 to TRBJ2-5; D assignment may be TRBD1 or TRBD2 (5 bases each). V lost 9 bases, J lost 2 bases, and 10 bases lay in between. The germline CDR1 and CDR2 sequences are LNHNV and YYDKDF (reference sequence). CDR3 size: 12 residues. In DNA form, the CDR3 reads TGTGCCACATCAGGGAGACAAGAGACCCAGTACTTC. This gives the protein CATSGRQETQYF.

This clonotype ranks as medium-sized (0.01 to 0.1%). The rearrangement uses TRBV5-1 and TRBJ1-1, with a tentative D call TRBD1 (5 bases). Germline CDR1 SGHRS, CDR2 YFSETQ. Deletions cut 4 bases from V and 2 bases from J, with 12 bases between. The CDR3 consists of 14 residues. Here the CDR3 DNA reads TGCGCCAGCAGCCCCGGGACGGGTAACACTGAAGCTTTCTTT. Protein sequence: CASSPGTGNTEAFF. The full variable domain, its missing parts supplied by reference TRBV5-1 and TRBJ1-1, is KAGVTQTPRYLIKTRGQQVTLSCSPISGHRSVSWYQQTPGQGLQFLFEYFSETQRNKGNFPGRFSGRQFSNSRSEMNVSTLELGDSALYLCASSPGTGNTEAFFGQGTRLTVV.

The CDR3 nucleotides read TGTGCCAGCAGCCGCATGACGGTAAATGAGCAGTTCTTC. Translated: CASSRMTVNEQFF. This chain links TRBV7-2 with TRBJ2-1; D remains ambiguous. Germline CDR1 SGHTA, CDR2 FQGNSA. V was pared by 5 bases and J by 7 bases, with 12 bases between. The CDR3 covers 13 residues.

This clonotype was seen many times. The CDR3 loop is CASSVLAGVISYEQYF. In nucleotides, the CDR3 is TGTGCCAGCAGCGTACTGGCGGGAGTTATCTCCTACGAGCAGTACTTC. The J gene is TRBJ2-7, the V gene TRBV9; TRBD2 matches 7 bases. V shed 1 base, J shed 0 bases, and the junction held 7 bases outside the gene matches. This CDR3 contains 16 residues. Germline V gives CDR1 SGDLS, CDR2 YYNGEE.

This clonotype was detected many times. The chain joins TRBV5-1 to TRBJ1-5; 8 bases align to TRBD1. Germline-derived CDR1 and CDR2 are SGHRS and YFSETQ. CDR3 length: 15 amino acids. With V trimmed by 4 bases and J by 3 bases, 6 bases remained unmatched. CDR3 nucleotide sequence: TGCGCCAGCAGCCCGGTGGGACAGGACAATCAGCCCCAGCATTTT. It is translated as CASSPVGQDNQPQHF.

In this sample, this clonotype turned up a few times. The J gene is TRBJ2-6, the V gene TRBV6-5, with 7 bases lining up with TRBD1. Per the germline V gene, CDR1 is MNHEY and CDR2 is SVGAGI. The V segment lost 6 bases and the J segment 2 bases; nucleotides outside the gene matches: 4. The CDR3 consists of 15 residues. The CDR3 loop reads CASRTTGAGANVLTF. The CDR3 bases are TGTGCCAGCAGGACCACAGGGGCTGGGGCCAACGTCCTGACTTTC.

This clonotype has ten or more counts. V usage is TRBV7-2 and J usage is TRBJ2-3, with a tentative D call TRBD2 (5 bases). Trimming removed 4 bases from V and 0 bases from J, with 11 bases in between. Germline CDR1 and CDR2: SGHTA and FQGNSA. The CDR3 loop spans 15 amino acids. This CDR3 reads CASSSRTLSTDTQYF. DNA for the CDR3: TGTGCCAGCAGCTCTAGGACTCTTAGCACAGATACGCAGTATTTT. The entire variable domain, with the rest obtained from reference TRBV7-2 and TRBJ2-3, is as follows: GAGVSQSPSNKVTEKGKDVELRCDPISGHTALYWYRQSLGQGLEFLIYFQGNSAPDKSGLPSDRFSAERTGGSVSTLTIQRTQQEDSAVYLCASSSRTLSTDTQYFGPGTRLTVL.

This clonotype occurred many times. The chain has TRBV28 and TRBJ1-2; weak D call: TRBD1 (5 bases). Germline CDR1 is MDHEN and CDR2 is SYDVKM. CDR3 length equals 16 residues. V was pared by 3 bases and J by 3 bases, with 17 bases between. The CDR3 is CASSFGGPLPDYGYTF. The CDR3 DNA is TGTGCCAGCAGTTTCGGGGGACCGCTTCCGGACTATGGCTACACCTTC.

This clonotype was observed at least ten times. The chain employs TRBV28 and TRBJ2-5; D ambiguous. The V gene lost 7 bases and the J gene lost 5 bases, with 17 bases spanning the gap. The CDR3 sequence is 14 residues long. Germline values: CDR1 MDHEN, CDR2 SYDVKM. The CDR3 here is CASTAPFDLETQYF. In DNA, the CDR3 is TGTGCCAGCACAGCCCCTTTCGACCTGGAGACCCAGTACTTC.

At least ten counts were recorded for this clonotype. V usage is TRBV28 and J usage is TRBJ2-7, with 8 bases matching TRBD2. The CDR3 length is 15 residues. J was trimmed by 3 bases and V by 5 bases; bases with no gene match: 9. CDR1 MDHEN and CDR2 SYDVKM come from the germline V gene. CDR3 protein: CASSRPSGLNYEQYF. Written as DNA, the CDR3 is TGTGCCAGCAGTCGCCCTAGCGGGTTGAACTACGAGCAGTACTTC.